This T cell receptor beta chain was recorded in a study of control samples from healthy donors and cancer patients. Here immunoSEQ multiplex PCR was the method, and the copy in TCRdb shows in-frame clones only, minus some. This sample has just over 150,000 clones, with roughly 90% found just once. CDR3 length equals 15 residues. V gave up 8 bases and J gave up 7 bases; unmatched junction bases: 14. Germline V lookup: CDR1 MDHEN, CDR2 SYDVKM. The origin of this receptor is a man aged 25 to 40 in good health. The sequenced sample was blood. The gene calls are TRBV28 and TRBJ2-7; 10 bases match TRBD2. CDR3 sequence reads: CASRLPAGGPREQYF. In DNA, the CDR3 is TGTGCCAGCCGACTCCCAGCGGGAGGGCCGAGAGAGCAGTACTTC.